What follows describes a single T cell receptor beta chain. Generated by immunoSEQ multiplex PCR, the TCRdb table keeps only in-frame clones and is missing some. The repertoire has under 80,000 clones, under 95% of them found once; the top ten carry around 1.3%. The sample belongs to a study of control samples from healthy donors and cancer patients. Germline lookup yields CDR1 GTSNPN and CDR2 SVGIG (reference sequence). This CDR3 region has 13 residues. V lost 1 base and J 3 bases, leaving 10 bases between the germline ends. The sequence derives from a woman between 40 and 55 years old with lung cancer. Sequencing input: PBMCs. The chain links TRBV30 to TRBJ2-7, with unresolved D. The CDR3 DNA is TGTGCCTGGAGTGCGTCCGTAGGCTACGAGCAGTACTTC. Translation gives CAWSASVGYEQYF. Based on the CDR3 plus reference TRBV30 and TRBJ2-7, the full variable domain is SQTIHQWPATLVQPVGSPLSLECTVEGTSNPNLYWYRQAAGRGLQLLFYSVGIGQISSEVPQNLSASRPQDRQFILSSKKLLLSDSGFYLCAWSASVGYEQYFGPGTRLTVT.